This is a list of T cell receptor beta chains from one sample in a study of blood T cells in healthy people across ages. TCRdb re-called the 5' RACE reads through MiXCR, storing one row per CDR3 protein. The sample lists roughly 500,000 distinct CDR3 sequences, roughly 28% occurring once. Source material: blood. The receptors come from a woman in her 70s in good health. Both conserved end residues are part of each CDR3. The D gene is left open where the match is weak. Only some rows state a clone size, as once, few, many or a class for expanded clones.

. | . | TRBJ2-5 | TRBV2 | TGTGCCAGCAGTGAAGTTGGCACAGCCTATCAAGAGACCCAGTACTTC | CASSEVGTAYQETQYF
. | TRBD1 | TRBJ1-4 | TRBV18 | TGTGCCAGCTCGGCAACCTTCCAGGGGGCAACTAATGAAAAACTGTTTTTT | CASSATFQGATNEKLFF
. | . | TRBJ1-5 | TRBV10-3 | TGTGCCATCAGTGAATTCGCCAGGCAGCCCCAGCATTTT | CAISEFARQPQHF
. | . | TRBJ2-5 | TRBV12-5 | TGTGCTAGTGGTCCAGCGCCGGAAGAGCAGTACTTC | CASGPAPEEQYF
few | TRBD2 | TRBJ2-7 | TRBV6-5 | TGTGCCACCAGGACTAGCGGGAGCTACGAGCAGTACTTC | CATRTSGSYEQYF
many | . | TRBJ1-4 | TRBV7-2 | TGTGCCAGCAGCCTTCTCGGGAATGAAAAACTGTTTTTT | CASSLLGNEKLFF
few | . | TRBJ2-3 | TRBV9 | TGTGCCAGCAGCGTAGACGAGGGCGCGTCAGATACGCAGTATTTT | CASSVDEGASDTQYF
. | . | TRBJ1-4 | TRBV7-9 | TGTGCCAGCAGCCACCCCACGGCAGAATTTGCAACTAATGAAAAACTGTTTTTT | CASSHPTAEFATNEKLFF
once | . | TRBJ2-7 | TRBV6-2/TRBV6-3 | TGTGCCAGCAGTTATCGACCACCAGACTACGAGCAGTACTTC | CASSYRPPDYEQYF
. | . | TRBJ1-1 | TRBV9 | TGTGCCAGCAGCGTCAACCGGGAGGCCACTGAAGCTTTCTTT | CASSVNREATEAFF
few | TRBD2 | TRBJ2-3 | TRBV10-3 | TGTGCCATACGCACTAGCGGGGGCACAGATACGCAGTATTTT | CAIRTSGGTDTQYF